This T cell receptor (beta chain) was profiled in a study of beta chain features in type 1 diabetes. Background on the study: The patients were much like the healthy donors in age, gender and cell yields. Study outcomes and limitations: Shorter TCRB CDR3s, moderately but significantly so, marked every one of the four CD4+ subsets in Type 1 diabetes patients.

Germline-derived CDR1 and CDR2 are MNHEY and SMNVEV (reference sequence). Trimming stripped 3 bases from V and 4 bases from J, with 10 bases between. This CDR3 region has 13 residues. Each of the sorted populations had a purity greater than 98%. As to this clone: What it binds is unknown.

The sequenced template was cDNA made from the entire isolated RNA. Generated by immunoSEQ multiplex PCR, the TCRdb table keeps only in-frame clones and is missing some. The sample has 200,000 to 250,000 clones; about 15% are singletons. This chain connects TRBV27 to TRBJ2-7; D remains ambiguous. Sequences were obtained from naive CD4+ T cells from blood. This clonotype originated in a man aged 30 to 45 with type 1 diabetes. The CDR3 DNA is TGTGCCAGCAGTTTCTCCTCCGGGTACGAGCAGTACTTC. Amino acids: CASSFSSGYEQYF.